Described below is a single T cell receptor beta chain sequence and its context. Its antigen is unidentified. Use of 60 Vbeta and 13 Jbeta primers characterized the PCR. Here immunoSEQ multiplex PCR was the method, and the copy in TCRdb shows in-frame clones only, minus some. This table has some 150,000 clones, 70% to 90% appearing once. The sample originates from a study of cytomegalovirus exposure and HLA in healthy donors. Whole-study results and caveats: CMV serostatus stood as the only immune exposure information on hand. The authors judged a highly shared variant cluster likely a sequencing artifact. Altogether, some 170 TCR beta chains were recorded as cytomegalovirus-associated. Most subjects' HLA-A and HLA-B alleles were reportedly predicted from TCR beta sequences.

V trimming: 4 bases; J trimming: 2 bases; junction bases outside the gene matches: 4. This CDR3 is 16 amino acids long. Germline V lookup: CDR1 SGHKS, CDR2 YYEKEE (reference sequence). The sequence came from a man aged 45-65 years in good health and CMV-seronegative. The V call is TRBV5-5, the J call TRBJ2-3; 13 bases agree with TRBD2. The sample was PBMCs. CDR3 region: CASSGGTSGTTDTQYF. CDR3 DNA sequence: TGTGCCAGCAGCGGGGGGACTAGCGGGACCACAGATACGCAGTATTTT.